Sequencing of this T cell receptor (beta chain) was carried out in a study of early T cells in non-severe SARS-CoV-2 infection. V gave up 1 base and J gave up 2 bases, with 11 bases separating them. The CDR3 length is 15 residues. Per the germline V gene, CDR1 is LGHDT and CDR2 is YNNKEL (reference sequence). Researchers attached unique molecular identifiers to individual cDNA molecules. TCRdb called the 5' RACE reads again in MiXCR, with one record for every CDR3 protein. The sample contains roughly 47,000 distinct CDR3 sequences, around 23% of which appear only once. Whole-study findings and limits: Anti-spike CD8 specificities were favored by VDJdb matching, whose results missed private and CD4 specificities.

With respect to this clonotype: Its antigen is currently unknown.

The receptor comes from an adult who was a healthcare worker with PCR-confirmed SARS-CoV-2 infection or an uninfected control (not recorded which). The sequenced sample was whole blood, obtained at baseline. This chain uses TRBV3-1 with TRBJ1-2; a possible D gene is TRBD1 (6 bases). As DNA, the CDR3 is TGTGCCAGCAGCCAAGTGGGGGCGGTGAACTATGGCTACACCTTC. Its protein product is CASSQVGAVNYGYTF. Filled out from reference TRBV3-1 and TRBJ1-2, the complete variable domain reads DTAVSQTPKYLVTQMGNDKSIKCEQNLGHDTMYWYKQDSKKFLKIMFSYNNKELIINETVPNRFSPKSPDKAHLNLHINSLELGDSAVYFCASSQVGAVNYGYTFGSGTRLTVV.